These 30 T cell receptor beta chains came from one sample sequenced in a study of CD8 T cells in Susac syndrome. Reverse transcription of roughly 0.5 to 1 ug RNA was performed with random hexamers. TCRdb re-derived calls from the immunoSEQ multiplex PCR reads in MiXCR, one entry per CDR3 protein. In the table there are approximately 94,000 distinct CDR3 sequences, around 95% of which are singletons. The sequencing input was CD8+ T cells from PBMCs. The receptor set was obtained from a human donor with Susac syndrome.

The chain's CDR3 is CASSVSGSGSYEQYF. The CDR3 region has the DNA TGTGCCAGCAGTGTTAGCGGGAGTGGTTCCTACGAGCAGTACTTC. The V and J genes are TRBV28 and TRBJ2-7; 9 bases align to TRBD2. The CDR3 extends over 15 amino acids. J lost 1 base, V lost 5 bases, and 6 bases had no gene match. The V gene's germline CDR1 is MDHEN and CDR2 SYDVKM. The variable domain in full, with the rest retrieved from reference TRBV28 and TRBJ2-7, is DVKVTQSSRYLVKRTGEKVFLECVQDMDHENMFWYRQDPGLGLRLIYFSYDVKMKEKGDIPEGYSVSREKKERFSLILESASTNQTSMYLCASSVSGSGSYEQYFGPGTRLTVT.

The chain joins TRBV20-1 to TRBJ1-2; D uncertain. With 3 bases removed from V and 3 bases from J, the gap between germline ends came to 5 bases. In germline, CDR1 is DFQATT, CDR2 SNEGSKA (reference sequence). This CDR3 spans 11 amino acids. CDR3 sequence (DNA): TGCAGTGCTAGGTACGACTATGGCTACACCTTC. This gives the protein CSARYDYGYTF.

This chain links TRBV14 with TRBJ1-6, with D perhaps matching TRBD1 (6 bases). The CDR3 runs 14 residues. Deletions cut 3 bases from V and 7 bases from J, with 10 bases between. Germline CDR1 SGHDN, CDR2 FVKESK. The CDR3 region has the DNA TGTGCCAGCAGCCACGGACAGCTAAATTCACCCCTCCACTTT. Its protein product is CASSHGQLNSPLHF. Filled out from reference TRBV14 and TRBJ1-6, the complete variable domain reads EAGVTQFPSHSVIEKGQTVTLRCDPISGHDNLYWYRRVMGKEIKFLLHFVKESKQDESGMPNNRFLAERTGGTYSTLKVQPAELEDSGVYFCASSHGQLNSPLHFGNGTRLTVT.

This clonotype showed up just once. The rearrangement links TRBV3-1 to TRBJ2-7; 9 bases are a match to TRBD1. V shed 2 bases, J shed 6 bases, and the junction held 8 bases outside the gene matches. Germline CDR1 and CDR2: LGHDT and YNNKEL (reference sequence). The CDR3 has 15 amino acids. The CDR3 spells CASSQTTGQGGEQYF. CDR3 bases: TGTGCCAGCAGCCAAACAACGGGACAGGGTGGCGAGCAGTACTTC.

The CDR3: CSVEGPTSGTGETQYF. CDR3 in DNA: TGCAGCGTTGAGGGGCCGACTAGCGGGACTGGAGAGACCCAGTACTTC. This chain uses TRBV29-1 with TRBJ2-5; TRBD2 matches 11 bases. CDR3 length: 16 amino acids. The V gene end was trimmed by 3 bases and the J gene end by 4 bases; junction bases not matched to a gene: 10. Looked up from germline, CDR1 is SQVTM and CDR2 is ANQGSEA. Looking up the rest from reference TRBV29-1 and TRBJ2-5 gives the full variable domain: SAVISQKPSRDICQRGTSLTIQCQVDSQVTMMFWYRQQPGQSLTLIATANQGSEATYESGFVIDKFPISRPNLTFSTLTVSNMSPEDSSIYLCSVEGPTSGTGETQYFGPGTRLLVL.

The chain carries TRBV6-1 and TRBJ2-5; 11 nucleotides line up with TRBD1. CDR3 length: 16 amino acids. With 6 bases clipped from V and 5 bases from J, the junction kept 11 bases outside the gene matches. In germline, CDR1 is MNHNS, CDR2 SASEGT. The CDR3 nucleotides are TGTGCCAGCAGGCCAGGGACAGGGGGAATCTGGGAGACCCAGTACTTC. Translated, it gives CASRPGTGGIWETQYF.

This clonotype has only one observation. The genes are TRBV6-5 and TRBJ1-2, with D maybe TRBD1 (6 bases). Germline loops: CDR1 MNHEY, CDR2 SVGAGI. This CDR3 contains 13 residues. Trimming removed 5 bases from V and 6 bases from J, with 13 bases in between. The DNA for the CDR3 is TGTGCCAGCAGTGACGGGGGCCGGGATGGCTACACCTTC. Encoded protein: CASSDGGRDGYTF.

This CDR3 reads CASSQVVRAAGQPQHF. The CDR3 coding sequence is TGCGCCAGCAGCCAAGTGGTGCGGGCAGCGGGACAGCCCCAGCATTTT. This chain uses TRBV4-1 with TRBJ1-5; D is unresolved. Germline V gene sequence: CDR1 MGHRA, CDR2 YSYEKL. Trimming stripped 1 base from V and 7 bases from J, with 17 bases between. The CDR3 covers 16 residues.

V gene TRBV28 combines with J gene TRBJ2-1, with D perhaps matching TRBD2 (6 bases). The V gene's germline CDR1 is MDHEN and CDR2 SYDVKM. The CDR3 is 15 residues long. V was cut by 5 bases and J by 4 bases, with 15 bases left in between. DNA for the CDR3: TGTGCCAGCAGTCCCCTTAGCGGAGTTTACAATGAGCAGTTCTTC. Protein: CASSPLSGVYNEQFF.

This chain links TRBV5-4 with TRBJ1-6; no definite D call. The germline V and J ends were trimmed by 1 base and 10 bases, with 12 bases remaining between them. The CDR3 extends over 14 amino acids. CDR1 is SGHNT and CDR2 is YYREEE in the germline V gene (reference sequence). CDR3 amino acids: CASSLPSASSPLHF. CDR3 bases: TGTGCCAGCAGCTTGCCCTCCGCGAGCTCACCCCTCCACTTT.

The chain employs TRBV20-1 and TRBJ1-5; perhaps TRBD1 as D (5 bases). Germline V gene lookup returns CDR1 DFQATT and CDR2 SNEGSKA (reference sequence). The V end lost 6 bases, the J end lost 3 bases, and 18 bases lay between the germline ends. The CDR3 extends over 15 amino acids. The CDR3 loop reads CSANPEMTDNQPQHF. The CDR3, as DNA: TGCAGTGCGAACCCTGAAATGACAGACAATCAGCCCCAGCATTTT.

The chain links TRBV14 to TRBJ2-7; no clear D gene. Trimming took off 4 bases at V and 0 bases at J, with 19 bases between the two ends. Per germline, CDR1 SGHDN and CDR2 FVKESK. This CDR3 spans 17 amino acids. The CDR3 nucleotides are TGTGCCAGCAGCCCGGGCCTCTCGCGCCCAAGCTCCTACGAGCAGTACTTC. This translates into CASSPGLSRPSSYEQYF.

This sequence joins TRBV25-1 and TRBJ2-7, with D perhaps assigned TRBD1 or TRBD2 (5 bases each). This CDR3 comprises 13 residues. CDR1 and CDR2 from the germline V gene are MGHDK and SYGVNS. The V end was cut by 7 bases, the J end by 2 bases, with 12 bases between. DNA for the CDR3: TGTGCCAGCACCTGGGACGGTCCCTACGAGCAGTACTTC. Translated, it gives CASTWDGPYEQYF.

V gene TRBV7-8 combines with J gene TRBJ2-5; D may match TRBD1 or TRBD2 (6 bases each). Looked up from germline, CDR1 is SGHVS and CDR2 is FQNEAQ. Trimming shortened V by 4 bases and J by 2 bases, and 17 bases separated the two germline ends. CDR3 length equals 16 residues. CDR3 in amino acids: CASSWADGGVQETQYF. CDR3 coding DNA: TGTGCCAGCAGCTGGGCTGACGGGGGCGTACAAGAGACCCAGTACTTC.

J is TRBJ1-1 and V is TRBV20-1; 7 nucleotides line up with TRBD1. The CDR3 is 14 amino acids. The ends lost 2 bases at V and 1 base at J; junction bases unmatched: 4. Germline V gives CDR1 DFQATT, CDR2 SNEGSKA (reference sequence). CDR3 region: CSARRQGPNTEAFF. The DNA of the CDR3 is TGCAGTGCTAGAAGACAGGGACCGAACACTGAAGCTTTCTTT.

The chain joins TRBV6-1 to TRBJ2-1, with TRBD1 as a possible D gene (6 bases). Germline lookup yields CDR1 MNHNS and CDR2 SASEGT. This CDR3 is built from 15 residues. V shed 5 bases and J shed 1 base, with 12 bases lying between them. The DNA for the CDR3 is TGTGCCAGCAGTTGGACAGAGCTTTCCTACAATGAGCAGTTCTTC. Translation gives CASSWTELSYNEQFF.

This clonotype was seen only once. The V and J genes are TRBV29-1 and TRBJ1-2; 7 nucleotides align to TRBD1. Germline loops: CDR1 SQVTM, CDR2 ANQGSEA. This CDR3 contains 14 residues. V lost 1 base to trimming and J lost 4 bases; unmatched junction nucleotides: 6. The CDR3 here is CSVEGDREGYGYTF. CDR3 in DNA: TGCAGCGTTGAAGGAGACAGGGAGGGCTATGGCTACACCTTC.

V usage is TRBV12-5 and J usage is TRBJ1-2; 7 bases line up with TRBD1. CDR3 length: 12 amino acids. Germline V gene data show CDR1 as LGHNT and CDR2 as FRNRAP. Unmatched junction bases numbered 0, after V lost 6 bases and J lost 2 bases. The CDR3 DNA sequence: TGTGCTAGTGGGGGACAGAACTATGGCTACACCTTC. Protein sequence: CASGGQNYGYTF.

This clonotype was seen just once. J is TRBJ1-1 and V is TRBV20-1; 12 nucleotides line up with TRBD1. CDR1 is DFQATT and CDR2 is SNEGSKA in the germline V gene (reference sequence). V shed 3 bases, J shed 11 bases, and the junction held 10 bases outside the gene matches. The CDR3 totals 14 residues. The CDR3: CSASPGTGGLIAFF. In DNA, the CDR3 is TGCAGTGCTAGTCCCGGGACAGGGGGCCTCATTGCTTTCTTT.

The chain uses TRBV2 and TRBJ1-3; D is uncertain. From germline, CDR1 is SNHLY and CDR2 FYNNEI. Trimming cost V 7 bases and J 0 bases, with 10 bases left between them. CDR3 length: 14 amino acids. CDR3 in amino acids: CASTTKRSGNTIYF. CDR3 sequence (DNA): TGTGCCAGCACTACTAAACGCTCTGGAAACACCATATATTTT.

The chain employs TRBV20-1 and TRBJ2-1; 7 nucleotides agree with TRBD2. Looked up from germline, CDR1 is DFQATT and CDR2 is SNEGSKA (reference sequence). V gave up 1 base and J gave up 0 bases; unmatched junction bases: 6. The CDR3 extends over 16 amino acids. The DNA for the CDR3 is TGCAGTGCTAGAGGATCGCGGGAGAGCTCCTACAATGAGCAGTTCTTC. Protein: CSARGSRESSYNEQFF.

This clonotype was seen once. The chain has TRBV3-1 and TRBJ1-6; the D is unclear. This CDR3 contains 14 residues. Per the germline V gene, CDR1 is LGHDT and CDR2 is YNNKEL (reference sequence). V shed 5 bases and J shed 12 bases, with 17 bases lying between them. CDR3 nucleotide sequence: TGTGCCAGCAGCGACATCCGGGGTTCCATACCCCTCCACTTT. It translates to CASSDIRGSIPLHF.

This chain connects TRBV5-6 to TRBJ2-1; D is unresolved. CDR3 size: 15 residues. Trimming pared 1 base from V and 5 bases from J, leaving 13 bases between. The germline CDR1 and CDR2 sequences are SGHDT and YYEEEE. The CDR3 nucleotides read TGTGCCAGCAGCTTGTTGGCACCGGATAACAATGAGCAGTTCTTC. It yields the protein CASSLLAPDNNEQFF.

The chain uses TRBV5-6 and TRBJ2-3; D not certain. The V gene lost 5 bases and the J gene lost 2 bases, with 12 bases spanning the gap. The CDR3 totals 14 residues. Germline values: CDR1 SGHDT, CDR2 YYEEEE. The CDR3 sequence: CASSPTDITDTQYF. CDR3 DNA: TGTGCCAGCAGTCCCACAGATATCACAGATACGCAGTATTTT.

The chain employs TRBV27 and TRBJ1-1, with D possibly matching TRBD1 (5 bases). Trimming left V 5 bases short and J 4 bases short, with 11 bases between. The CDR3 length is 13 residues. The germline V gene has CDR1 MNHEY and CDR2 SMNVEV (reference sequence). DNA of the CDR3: TGTGCCAGCAGTCCGCAGGGAAGCACTGAAGCTTTCTTT. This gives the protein CASSPQGSTEAFF.

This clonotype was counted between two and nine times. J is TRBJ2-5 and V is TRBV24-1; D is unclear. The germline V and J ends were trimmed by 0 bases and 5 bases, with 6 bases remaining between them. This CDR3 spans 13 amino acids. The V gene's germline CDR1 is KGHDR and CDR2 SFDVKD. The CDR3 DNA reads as TGTGCCACCAGTGATTTGCTTGGTGAGACCCAGTACTTC. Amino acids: CATSDLLGETQYF.

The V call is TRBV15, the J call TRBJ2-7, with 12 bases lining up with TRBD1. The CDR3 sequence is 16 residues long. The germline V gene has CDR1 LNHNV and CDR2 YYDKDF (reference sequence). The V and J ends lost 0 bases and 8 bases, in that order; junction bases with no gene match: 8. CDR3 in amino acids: CATSRDLAGQGAKQYF. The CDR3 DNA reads TGTGCCACCAGCAGAGATTTGGCGGGACAGGGGGCTAAGCAGTACTTC.

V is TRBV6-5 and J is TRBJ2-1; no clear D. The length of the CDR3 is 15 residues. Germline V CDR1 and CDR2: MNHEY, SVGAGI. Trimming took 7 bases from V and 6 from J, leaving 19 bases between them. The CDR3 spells CASKWLTQNSNEQFF. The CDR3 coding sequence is TGTGCCAGCAAATGGCTGACCCAGAATTCCAATGAGCAGTTCTTC.

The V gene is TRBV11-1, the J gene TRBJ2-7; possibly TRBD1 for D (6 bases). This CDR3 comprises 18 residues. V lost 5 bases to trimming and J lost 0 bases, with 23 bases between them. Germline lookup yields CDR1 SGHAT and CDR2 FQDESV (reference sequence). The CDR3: CASSRFGVGTTVSYEQYF. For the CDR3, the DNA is TGTGCCAGCAGCCGATTTGGGGTCGGGACAACCGTCTCCTACGAGCAGTACTTC.

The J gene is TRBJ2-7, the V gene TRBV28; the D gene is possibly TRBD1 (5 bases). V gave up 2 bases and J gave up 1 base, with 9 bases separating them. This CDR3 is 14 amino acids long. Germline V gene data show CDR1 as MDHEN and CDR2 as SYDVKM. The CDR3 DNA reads TGTGCCAGCAGTTTAATCGACAGATCCTACGAGCAGTACTTC. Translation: CASSLIDRSYEQYF.